This passage covers 14 T cell receptor beta chains from one sample sequenced in a study of shared clonotypes between healthy human individuals. Assay used: immunoSEQ multiplex PCR; TCRdb lists only in-frame clones, some missing. The repertoire has more than 400,000 clones, about 96% of them found once; the top ten carry around 0.067%. The sample was naive CD4+ T cells sorted from blood. Subset in this sample: CD45RA+ positively selected. These receptor sequences come from a woman in her twenties or thirties in good health.

The chain couples TRBV2 to TRBJ2-3; D is perhaps TRBD1 or TRBD2 (5 bases each). The V gene lost 7 bases and the J gene lost 2 bases, with 10 bases spanning the gap. This CDR3 has 13 residues. In germline, CDR1 is SNHLY, CDR2 FYNNEI. The CDR3 region is CASNPGPTDTQYF. For the CDR3, the DNA is TGTGCCAGCAATCCGGGACCCACAGATACGCAGTATTTT.

This chain uses TRBV28 with TRBJ2-4; perhaps TRBD2 as D (5 bases). The germline V and J ends were trimmed by 8 bases and 15 bases, with 20 bases remaining between them. CDR1 is MDHEN, CDR2 SYDVKM, per germline. There are 12 residues in the CDR3. The CDR3 DNA reads TGTGCCAGCCATTCGGCCGGGGATCGACGGTACTTC. Translation: CASHSAGDRRYF.

The rearrangement uses TRBV11-2 and TRBJ1-4, with 7 nucleotides matching TRBD1. The V gene end was trimmed by 5 bases and the J gene end by 11 bases; junction bases not matched to a gene: 14. Per the germline V gene, CDR1 is SGHAT and CDR2 is FQNNGV. The CDR3 has 15 amino acids. Written as DNA, the CDR3 is TGTGCCAGCAGCGCATTAACAGGGGAAAGAAGGAAACTGTTTTTT. It translates to CASSALTGERRKLFF. Looking up the rest from reference TRBV11-2 and TRBJ1-4 gives the full variable domain: EAGVAQSPRYKIIEKRQSVAFWCNPISGHATLYWYQQILGQGPKLLIQFQNNGVVDDSQLPKDRFSAERLKGVDSTLKIQPAKLEDSAVYLCASSALTGERRKLFFGSGTQLSVL.

This rearrangement joins TRBV6-5 to TRBJ2-3, with D unresolved. Trimming pared 2 bases from V and 6 bases from J, leaving 9 bases between. From germline, CDR1 is MNHEY and CDR2 SVGAGI. CDR3 length equals 13 residues. Here the CDR3 reads CASSYRMMDTQYF. As DNA, the CDR3 is TGTGCCAGCAGTTACAGGATGATGGATACGCAGTATTTT.

This chain links TRBV9 with TRBJ2-1; D call uncertain. The germline V gene has CDR1 SGDLS and CDR2 YYNGEE. The CDR3 has 15 amino acids. V lost 3 bases, J lost 2 bases, and 12 bases lay in between. The CDR3, as DNA: TGTGCCAGCAGCGCGAGGTCCGTAACCTACAATGAGCAGTTCTTC. This codes for CASSARSVTYNEQFF.

The J gene is TRBJ1-2, the V gene TRBV6-5; TRBD1 matches at 10 bases. From germline, CDR1 is MNHEY and CDR2 SVGAGI. V dropped 4 bases and J dropped 8; count of bases not matched to a gene: 13. This CDR3 has 16 amino acids. DNA of the CDR3: TGTGCCAGCAGTTCGGAGGGACAGGGGTTCAGGGCGGGCTACACCTTC. Amino acids: CASSSEGQGFRAGYTF.

The gene calls are TRBV28 and TRBJ2-1, with TRBD2 matching over 11 bases. The V segment lost 5 bases and the J segment 5 bases; nucleotides outside the gene matches: 5. CDR3 size: 15 residues. CDR1 and CDR2 (germline): MDHEN, SYDVKM. The CDR3 DNA reads as TGTGCCAGCAGTCGTAGCGGGAGGGCCAACAATGAGCAGTTCTTC. The encoded protein is CASSRSGRANNEQFF.

The V call is TRBV2, the J call TRBJ2-5; 12 nucleotides align to TRBD1. Looked up from germline, CDR1 is SNHLY and CDR2 is FYNNEI. The CDR3 has 15 residues. The V and J ends lost 3 bases and 5 bases, in that order; junction bases with no gene match: 4. This CDR3 is CASSDGTGGAETQYF. CDR3 nucleotide sequence: TGTGCCAGCAGTGATGGGACAGGGGGCGCGGAGACCCAGTACTTC.

As concerns this clone: Compared with germline, one end of the junction differs, possibly owing to a read error. The gene calls are TRBV30 and TRBJ1-2; maybe TRBD1 (5 bases). The CDR3 is 11 amino acids. Germline CDR1 GTSNPN, CDR2 SVGIG (reference sequence). The CDR3 DNA follows: TGTGCCTGGAGTGTATCACAGGCCGGTCGGTTC. Its protein product is CAWSVSQAGRF. The whole variable domain, filled in from reference TRBV30 and TRBJ1-2, reads SQTIHQWPATLVQPVGSPLSLECTVEGTSNPNLYWYRQAAGRGLQLLFYSVGIGQISSEVPQNLSASRPQDRQFILSSKKLLLSDSGFYLCAWSVSQAGRFGSGTRLTVV.

The genes are TRBV5-5 and TRBJ1-1; D might be TRBD1 (6 bases). Trimming left V 4 bases short and J 3 bases short, with 10 bases between. The CDR3 loop spans 13 amino acids. Germline assignment: CDR1 SGHKS and CDR2 YYEKEE (reference sequence). In nucleotides, the CDR3 is TGTGCCAGCAGCCACAGGGCGGACACTGAAGCTTTCTTT. It yields the protein CASSHRADTEAFF.

The chain recombines TRBV11-2 with TRBJ2-7; 7 bases are shared with TRBD2. V trimming: 4 bases; J trimming: 5 bases; junction bases outside the gene matches: 8. The germline CDR1 and CDR2 sequences are SGHAT and FQNNGV. The CDR3 has 14 amino acids. The CDR3 DNA reads TGTGCCAGCAGCTGGGACTATACGGGCCACGAGCAGTACTTC. Protein sequence: CASSWDYTGHEQYF.

The V and J genes are TRBV2 and TRBJ2-7, with a weak D call TRBD1 (6 bases). This CDR3 has 12 residues. Trimming removed 5 bases at V and 3 bases at J, with 8 bases between. CDR1 and CDR2 (germline): SNHLY, FYNNEI. The CDR3, as DNA: TGTGCCAGCAGTCGGGACATCTACGAGCAGTACTTC. This codes for CASSRDIYEQYF.

The chain's CDR3 is CASSYSETGLISGYTF. The CDR3 nucleotides read TGTGCCAGCAGTTACTCGGAGACAGGGCTTATCTCTGGCTACACCTTC. This rearrangement joins TRBV6-6 to TRBJ1-2; the match to TRBD1 covers 7 bases. Germline CDR1 MNHNY, CDR2 SVGAGI (reference sequence). V lost 0 bases, J lost 7 bases, and 11 bases stayed unmatched. CDR3 length: 16 residues.

The rearrangement uses TRBV9 and TRBJ2-5, with 8 bases identical to TRBD1. Germline trimming cut 0 bases from V and 2 bases from J; bases unmatched to any gene: 9. From germline, CDR1 is SGDLS and CDR2 YYNGEE. The CDR3 runs 17 residues. The CDR3 DNA follows: TGTGCCAGCAGCGTAGGTGGGGCAGGGACAGGTCAAGAGACCCAGTACTTC. Residues: CASSVGGAGTGQETQYF.